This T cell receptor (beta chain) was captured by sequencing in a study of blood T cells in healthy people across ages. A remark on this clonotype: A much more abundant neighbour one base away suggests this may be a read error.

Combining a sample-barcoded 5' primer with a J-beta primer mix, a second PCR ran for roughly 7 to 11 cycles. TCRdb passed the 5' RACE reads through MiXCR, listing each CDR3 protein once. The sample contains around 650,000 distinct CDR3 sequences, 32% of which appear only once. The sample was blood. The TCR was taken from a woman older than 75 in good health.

CDR3 loop: CSARDRLAGGRGQYF. The CDR3 bases are TGCAGTGCTAGAGATCGCCTAGCGGGGGGAAGGGGGCAGTACTTC. This chain links TRBV20-1 with TRBJ2-7, with 11 nucleotides matching TRBD2. Losses at the gene ends were 0 bases for V and 9 bases for J; bases not matched to a gene: 10. CDR3 size: 15 residues. Looked up from germline, CDR1 is DFQATT and CDR2 is SNEGSKA (reference sequence).